This TCR beta chain is from a study of monozygotic twins with inflammatory bowel disease. Whole-study findings and limits: Especially with disease activity, IBD patients had fewer clonotypes in common with others than healthy twins did.

An amount of roughly 3,500 ng of total RNA was used for each TCR library. cDNA encoding TCRalpha and TCRbeta underwent two nested PCRs of 16 and 9 cycles, each of which was followed by bead purification. One entry per CDR3 protein, without DNA, is what TCRdb gives after re-calling the 5' RACE reads. The sample has nearly 450,000 distinct CDR3 sequences. Worth noting for this clonotype: Its specificity is not known.

CDR1 and CDR2 (germline): SGHRS, YFSETQ. The CDR3 has 13 amino acids. The chain couples TRBV5-1 to TRBJ2-1. The receptor was isolated from a human donor with ulcerative colitis or Crohn's disease, or a healthy co-twin of an affected twin (not recorded which). Sequencing was performed on blood. The CDR3 loop is CASSLDFPNEQFF.